Sequencing of this T cell receptor (beta chain) was carried out in a study of blood T cell repertoires in COVID-19. Study information: The United States, Italy and Spain provided the acute and convalescent COVID-19 samples. The analysed material was cDNA or gDNA that came from T cells, B-cell-depleted T cells, or PBMCs.

Original analysis: Amplification of reference gene primers provided the estimated nucleated cell counts. Clones were read by immunoSEQ multiplex PCR, and TCRdb kept only the in-frame ones, dropping some. From that table come the V and J calls and clone size; the DNA was used to work out D and trimming. This sample yields 220,000 or so clones, of which 82% are seen a single time; approximately 7.6% belongs to the top ten. The Seattle site enrolled patients during active infection and followed them longitudinally. What was sequenced was peripheral blood. The sequence came from a woman of 80 years or more with COVID-19, enrolled during active disease.

CDR3 sequence: CASRYGQGEQPQHF. The CDR3 DNA reads as TGTGCCAGCAGATATGGACAGGGTGAACAGCCCCAGCATTTT. V and J are TRBV6-6 and TRBJ1-5, with 8 bases that match TRBD1. The CDR3 length is 14 residues. V shed 6 bases and J 7 bases; nucleotides not matched to a gene: 8. CDR1 MNHNY and CDR2 SVGAGI come from the germline V gene (reference sequence).